This T cell receptor beta chain was documented in a study of shared clonotypes between healthy human individuals. CD4+ cells yielded CD45RA+ naive and CD45RA-negative memory subsets. Regarding the study as a whole: Only blood underwent sampling, and tissue repertoires likely differ.

Each cell subset's genomic DNA was divided evenly among several immunoSEQ plates. Profiled with immunoSEQ multiplex PCR; TCRdb holds only in-frame clones, not every one. The table lists 950,000 to 1,100,000 clones, 65% to 75% of them singletons. The CDR3 extends over 15 amino acids. The germline V gene has CDR1 MNHEY and CDR2 SMNVEV (reference sequence). V gave up 6 bases and J gave up 0 bases; unmatched junction bases: 4. Comments on this clone: Its antigen is currently unknown.

The TCR originated in a man younger than 30 in good health. Sequencing was performed on memory CD4+ T cells sorted from blood. The subset here: CD45RA-negative fraction. The chain carries TRBV27 and TRBJ1-5, with 8 bases lining up with TRBD1. CDR3 in amino acids: CASRTTGASNQPQHF. DNA of the CDR3: TGTGCCAGCAGAACGACAGGGGCTAGCAATCAGCCCCAGCATTTT.